This TCR beta chain stems from a study of blood T cell repertoires in COVID-19. Study-wide background: Acute and convalescent COVID-19 samples came from the United States, Italy and Spain.

The ends were cut back, 2 bases at V and 3 bases at J, with 14 bases in the middle. CDR3 length: 15 residues. The germline V gene has CDR1 MNHNY and CDR2 SVGAGI (reference sequence). The authors' processing: Researchers report that nucleated cell counts were estimated from reference gene primer amplification. Profiled with immunoSEQ multiplex PCR; TCRdb holds only in-frame clones, not every one. D and trimming were read from the DNA, whereas the V and J calls and clone size are those reported in that table. This repertoire shows about 81,000 clones, less than 85% found once; its top ten account for about an eighth.

This receptor was identified in a human donor in a cohort sampled during active COVID-19. This chain links TRBV6-6 with TRBJ2-7; D might be TRBD2 (6 bases). Sequenced: peripheral blood. The CDR3 sequence is CASSYGGSEFYEQYF. As DNA, the CDR3 is TGTGCCAGCAGTTACGGGGGGTCGGAATTCTACGAGCAGTACTTC.